The clone carrying this TCR beta chain was recorded only once. There are 13 residues in the CDR3. Trimming stripped 5 bases from V and 6 bases from J, with 10 bases between. MiXCR, applied by TCRdb to the 5' RACE reads, yields one record per CDR3 protein. Altogether about 300,000 distinct CDR3 sequences are present, 8.5% to 10% being singletons, with the ten largest covering about 3%. This sample was taken from a study of T cells after yellow fever vaccination. This receptor was taken from a man aged 18 to 30 who received the YFV17D yellow fever vaccine. This specimen consisted of CD4+ T cells sorted from PBMCs, obtained 5 days after the yellow fever booster vaccination. The chain combines TRBV12-3 or TRBV12-4 with TRBJ2-2; D remains unclear. CDR3 region: CASSPWRSGELFF. The CDR3 bases are TGTGCCAGCAGTCCCTGGCGGTCCGGGGAGCTGTTTTTT.